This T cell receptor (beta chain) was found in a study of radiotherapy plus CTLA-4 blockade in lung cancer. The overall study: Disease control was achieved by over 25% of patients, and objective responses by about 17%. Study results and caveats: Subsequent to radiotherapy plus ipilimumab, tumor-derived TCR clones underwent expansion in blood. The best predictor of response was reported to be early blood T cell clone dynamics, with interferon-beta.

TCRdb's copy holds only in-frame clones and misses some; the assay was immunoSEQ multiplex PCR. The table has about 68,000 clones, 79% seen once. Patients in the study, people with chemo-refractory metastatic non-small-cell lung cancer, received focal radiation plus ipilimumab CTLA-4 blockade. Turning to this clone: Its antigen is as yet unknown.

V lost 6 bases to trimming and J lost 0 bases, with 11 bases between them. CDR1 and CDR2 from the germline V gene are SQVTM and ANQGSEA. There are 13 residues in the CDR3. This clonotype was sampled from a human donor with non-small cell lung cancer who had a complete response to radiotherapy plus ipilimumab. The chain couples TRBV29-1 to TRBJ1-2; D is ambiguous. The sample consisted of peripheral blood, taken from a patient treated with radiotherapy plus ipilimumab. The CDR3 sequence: CSVLGNTNYGYTF. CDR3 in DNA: TGCAGCGTGCTGGGGAATACTAACTATGGCTACACCTTC.